Below, 19 T cell receptor beta chains from the same sample are listed, as sequenced in a study of identical twins. Via MiXCR, TCRdb re-called the 5' RACE reads, giving one row per CDR3 protein. In the table there are 450,000 to 500,000 distinct CDR3 sequences, 14% of which are singletons. The sample was also linked to a second study, of yellow fever vaccine responses in identical twins.

What was sequenced was CD4+ T cells sorted from blood. These receptors were collected from a woman aged 18-29 years in good health.

The genes are TRBV5-6 and TRBJ2-1; 7 nucleotides agree with TRBD2. The CDR3 spans 20 residues. Germline V gene sequence: CDR1 SGHDT, CDR2 YYEEEE. The V gene end was trimmed by 4 bases and the J gene end by 5 bases; junction bases not matched to a gene: 24. Here the CDR3 reads CASSLGLLSGVVPVNNEQFF. The CDR3 region has the DNA TGTGCCAGCAGCCTCGGCCTCCTCAGCGGGGTTGTTCCGGTTAACAATGAGCAGTTCTTC.

There are a few counts of this clonotype. Here the CDR3 reads CASSEEGGGAETQYF. DNA for the CDR3: TGTGCCAGCAGTGAAGAAGGCGGGGGGGCTGAGACCCAGTACTTC. This chain connects TRBV2 to TRBJ2-5, with 9 bases fitting TRBD2. CDR3 length: 15 amino acids. Germline V gives CDR1 SNHLY, CDR2 FYNNEI. V lost 1 base to trimming and J lost 5 bases; unmatched junction nucleotides: 5.

This chain connects TRBV7-3 to TRBJ2-3; a weak D match, TRBD2 (6 bases). This CDR3 contains 17 residues. CDR1 and CDR2 from the germline V gene are SGHTA and FQGTGA. Trimming pared 4 bases from V and 2 bases from J, leaving 19 bases between. CDR3 region: CASSSQSGGLHTDTQYF. The CDR3 DNA reads TGTGCCAGCAGCTCCCAGTCTGGGGGACTCCACACAGATACGCAGTATTTT.

The sample holds many counts of this clonotype. This chain joins TRBV10-3 and TRBJ2-7, with D perhaps assigned TRBD1 or TRBD2 (5 bases each). This CDR3 has 13 amino acids. Germline CDR1 reads ENHRY; CDR2 reads SYGVKD. Trimming took off 6 bases at V and 5 bases at J, with 14 bases between the two ends. The CDR3 here is CAIRKNQGDEQYF. CDR3 in DNA: TGTGCCATCAGGAAGAATCAGGGAGACGAGCAGTACTTC.

This clonotype was recorded a few times. The chain is built from TRBV7-2 and TRBJ2-2; D gene uncertain. Germline values: CDR1 SGHTA, CDR2 FQGNSA. The CDR3 is 15 amino acids. Between the trimmed V and J ends, which lost 2 bases and 4 bases, there was a span of 11 bases. The CDR3, as DNA: TGTGCCAGCAGCTTACAGCTAGATGGCACCGGGGAGCTGTTTTTT. The encoded protein is CASSLQLDGTGELFF.

The genes are TRBV12-3 or TRBV12-4 and TRBJ2-3, with TRBD2 identical over 8 bases. This CDR3 has 17 residues. V shed 3 bases, J shed 0 bases, and the junction held 8 bases outside the gene matches. The CDR3 sequence is CASSFHGGGLSTDTQYF. The CDR3 DNA reads as TGTGCCAGCAGTTTTCATGGCGGGGGGCTTAGCACAGATACGCAGTATTTT.

The table lists this clonotype with a few counts. The J gene is TRBJ1-6, the V gene TRBV4-2, with D tentatively TRBD1 (6 bases). Germline CDR1 reads LGHNA; CDR2 reads YNFKEQ. The V end lost 1 base, the J end lost 6 bases, and 13 bases lay between the germline ends. This CDR3 region has 16 residues. The CDR3 reads CASSQGEPRGNSPLHF. The CDR3, as DNA: TGTGCCAGCAGCCAAGGAGAGCCCAGGGGTAATTCACCCCTCCACTTT.

The gene calls are TRBV7-2 and TRBJ2-3; D gene uncertain. Germline CDR1 SGHTA, CDR2 FQGNSA. The ends were cut back, 1 base at V and 5 bases at J, with 13 bases in the middle. This CDR3 is 15 amino acids long. The CDR3 here is CASSLEVSSKDTQYF. The CDR3 region has the DNA TGTGCCAGCAGCTTAGAGGTGTCCTCGAAAGATACGCAGTATTTT. Supplemented by reference TRBV7-2 and TRBJ2-3, the full variable domain reads GAGVSQSPSNKVTEKGKDVELRCDPISGHTALYWYRQSLGQGLEFLIYFQGNSAPDKSGLPSDRFSAERTGGSVSTLTIQRTQQEDSAVYLCASSLEVSSKDTQYFGPGTRLTVL.

The sample holds many counts of this clonotype. The chain joins TRBV12-3 or TRBV12-4 to TRBJ2-5; 12 nucleotides align to TRBD1. Losses at the gene ends were 4 bases for V and 6 bases for J; bases not matched to a gene: 6. This CDR3 has 15 residues. The DNA of the CDR3 is TGTGCCAGCAGTTCCGGGACAGGGGGCGCGAAGACCCAGTACTTC. It yields the protein CASSSGTGGAKTQYF.

This rearrangement joins TRBV4-3 to TRBJ2-3; D uncertain. Deletions cut 0 bases from V and 2 bases from J, with 12 bases between. Per the germline V gene, CDR1 is LGHNA and CDR2 is YSLEER. This CDR3 has 16 amino acids. In DNA form, the CDR3 reads TGCGCCAGCAGCCAAGATCTAGGCAGCCTCACAGATACGCAGTATTTT. The encoded protein is CASSQDLGSLTDTQYF.

The chain joins TRBV7-2 to TRBJ2-5; D is unresolved. Trimming shortened V by 5 bases and J by 3 bases, and 19 bases separated the two germline ends. CDR1 is SGHTA and CDR2 is FQGNSA in the germline V gene. The CDR3 loop spans 16 amino acids. The CDR3 sequence is CASSPKATQTKETQYF. The CDR3, as DNA: TGTGCCAGCAGCCCAAAAGCGACACAAACTAAAGAGACCCAGTACTTC.

The chain employs TRBV20-1 and TRBJ2-5, with D perhaps matching TRBD2 (6 bases). The length of the CDR3 is 15 residues. Germline CDR1 DFQATT, CDR2 SNEGSKA (reference sequence). V lost 4 bases, J lost 2 bases, and 17 bases lay in between. DNA for the CDR3: TGCAGTGCTACGGGACTTCCTCGCCGTCAAGAGACCCAGTACTTC. Its translation: CSATGLPRRQETQYF.

This clonotype was seen at least ten times. The rearrangement joins TRBV11-2 to TRBJ2-1, with D uncertain. Germline values: CDR1 SGHAT, CDR2 FQNNGV. V lost 2 bases and J lost 7, with 9 bases in between. The length of the CDR3 is 13 residues. CDR3 residues: CASSLSRENEQFF. The CDR3 DNA reads TGTGCCAGCAGCTTATCAAGAGAGAATGAGCAGTTCTTC.

This clonotype was detected ten times or more. The genes are TRBV15 and TRBJ2-5; 11 positions match TRBD2. The germline CDR1 and CDR2 sequences are LNHNV and YYDKDF (reference sequence). Trimming at V came to 5 bases and at J to 5 bases, leaving 4 bases not matched to a gene. The CDR3 covers 14 residues. The CDR3 DNA reads as TGTGCCACCAGCTCCCGGACTAGCGGGGAGACCCAGTACTTC. Its protein product is CATSSRTSGETQYF.

This rearrangement joins TRBV30 to TRBJ2-7; the match to TRBD1 covers 9 bases. Trimming took 4 bases from V and 0 from J; bases not matched to a gene: 4. The length of the CDR3 is 14 residues. CDR1 and CDR2 from the germline V gene are GTSNPN and SVGIG (reference sequence). CDR3 amino acids: CAWIRQGVSYEQYF. The CDR3 DNA reads as TGTGCCTGGATAAGACAGGGGGTCTCCTACGAGCAGTACTTC.

The rearrangement joins TRBV20-1 to TRBJ2-1, with D uncertain. The germline CDR1 and CDR2 sequences are DFQATT and SNEGSKA (reference sequence). The CDR3 sequence is 14 residues long. The V gene lost 3 bases and the J gene lost 2 bases, with 11 bases spanning the gap. DNA of the CDR3: TGCAGTGCTAGCCCCCCGTCGGCCTACAATGAGCAGTTCTTC. Its translation is CSASPPSAYNEQFF.

The chain carries TRBV6-6 and TRBJ1-1; unclear D gene. Germline V gene lookup returns CDR1 MNHNY and CDR2 SVGAGI (reference sequence). The CDR3 has 12 amino acids. V was trimmed by 6 bases and J by 6 bases, leaving 11 bases between them. The CDR3 coding sequence is TGTGCCAGCAGCCCTTCCCCTGCTGAAGCTTTCTTT. Encoded protein: CASSPSPAEAFF.

This chain links TRBV7-2 with TRBJ2-1; 8 positions agree with TRBD2. This CDR3 contains 11 residues. In germline, CDR1 is SGHTA, CDR2 FQGNSA. Trimming removed 5 bases from V and 12 bases from J; junction bases left unmatched: 3. The CDR3 loop is CASSPRGGQFF. In nucleotides, the CDR3 is TGTGCCAGCAGCCCCCGGGGGGGGCAGTTCTTC.

The chain employs TRBV20-1 and TRBJ2-1; 9 bases align to TRBD2. This CDR3 contains 14 residues. Per germline, CDR1 DFQATT and CDR2 SNEGSKA (reference sequence). J gave up 3 bases and V 4 bases, and 4 bases lay outside the gene matches. The CDR3 spells CSANSGRIYNEQFF. CDR3 nucleotide sequence: TGCAGTGCTAATAGCGGGAGAATCTACAATGAGCAGTTCTTC.